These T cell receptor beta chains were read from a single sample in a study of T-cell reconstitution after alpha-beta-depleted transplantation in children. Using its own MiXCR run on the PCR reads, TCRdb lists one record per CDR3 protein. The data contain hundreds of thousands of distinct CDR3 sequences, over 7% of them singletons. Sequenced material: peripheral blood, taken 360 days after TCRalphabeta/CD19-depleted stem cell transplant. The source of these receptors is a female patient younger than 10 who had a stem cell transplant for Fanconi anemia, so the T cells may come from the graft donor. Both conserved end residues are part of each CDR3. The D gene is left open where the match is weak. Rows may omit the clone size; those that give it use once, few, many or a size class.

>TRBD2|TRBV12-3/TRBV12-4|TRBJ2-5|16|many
CASSPLAGGGRETQYF
TGTGCCAGCAGTCCTCTAGCGGGGGGGGGCCGAGAGACCCAGTACTTC
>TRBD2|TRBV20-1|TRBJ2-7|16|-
CSASAQGTSGTYEQYF
TGCAGTGCTAGCGCCCAGGGAACTAGCGGGACCTACGAGCAGTACTTC
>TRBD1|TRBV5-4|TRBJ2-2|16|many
CASSSWTGRNTGELFF
TGTGCCAGCAGCTCCTGGACAGGAAGGAACACCGGGGAGCTGTTTTTT
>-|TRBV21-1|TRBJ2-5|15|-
CASSSRDTRGETQYF
TGTGCCAGCAGCAGTCGGGACACCCGGGGGGAGACCCAGTACTTC
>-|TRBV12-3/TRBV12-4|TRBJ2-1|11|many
CASSDGNEQFF
TGTGCCAGCTCGGACGGCAATGAGCAGTTCTTC
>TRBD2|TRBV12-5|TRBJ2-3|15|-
CASGSGGGPGDTQYF
TGTGCTAGTGGTTCAGGCGGGGGGCCGGGAGATACGCAGTATTTT
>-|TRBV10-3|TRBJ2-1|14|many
CATGLAAFGDEQFF
TGTGCCACTGGGTTGGCGGCTTTCGGCGATGAGCAGTTCTTC
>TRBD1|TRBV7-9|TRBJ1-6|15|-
CASSLMDRAASPLHF
TGTGCCAGCAGCTTAATGGACAGGGCGGCGTCACCCCTCCACTTT
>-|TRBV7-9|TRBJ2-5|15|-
CASSPPHGGPETQYF
TGTGCCAGCAGCCCCCCACATGGGGGGCCGGAGACCCAGTACTTC
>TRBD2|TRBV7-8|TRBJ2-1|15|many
CASSITLSGGNEQFF
TGTGCCAGCAGCATCACTCTCAGCGGGGGTAATGAGCAGTTCTTC
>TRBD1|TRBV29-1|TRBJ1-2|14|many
CSVEGGQGLYGYTF
TGCAGCGTTGAAGGAGGACAGGGCCTCTATGGCTACACCTTC
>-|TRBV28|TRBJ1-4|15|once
CASSLSGNRNEKLFF
TGTGCCAGCAGTTTATCGGGAAATCGAAATGAAAAACTGTTTTTT
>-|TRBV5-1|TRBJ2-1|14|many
CASSLIQSYNEQFF
TGCGCCAGCAGCTTGATACAGTCCTACAATGAGCAGTTCTTC
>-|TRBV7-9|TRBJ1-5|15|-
CASSLAPEGNQPQHF
TGTGCCAGCAGCTTAGCGCCAGAAGGGAATCAGCCCCAGCATTTT
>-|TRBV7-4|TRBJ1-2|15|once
CASSRSPRGGYGYTF
TGTGCCTCCAGCCGATCCCCACGAGGGGGTTATGGCTACACCTTC
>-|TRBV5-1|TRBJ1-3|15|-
CASSLSAYSGNTIYF
TGCGCCAGCAGCTTGTCGGCTTACTCTGGAAACACCATATATTTT
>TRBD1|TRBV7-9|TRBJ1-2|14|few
CASSLGTGYTGYTF
TGTGCCAGCAGCTTAGGGACAGGCTACACTGGCTACACCTTC
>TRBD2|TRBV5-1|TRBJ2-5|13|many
CASSWGLAETQYF
TGCGCCAGCAGCTGGGGACTAGCGGAGACCCAGTACTTC
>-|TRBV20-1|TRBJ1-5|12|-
CSARDGNQPQHF
TGCAGTGCTAGGGACGGAAATCAGCCCCAGCATTTT
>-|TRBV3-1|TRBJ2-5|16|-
CASSQDLVSVKETQYF
TGTGCCAGCAGCCAAGATCTGGTTAGCGTAAAAGAGACCCAGTACTTC
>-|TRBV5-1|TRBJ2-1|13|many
CASSLGVGREQFF
TGCGCCAGCAGCTTGGGAGTGGGGCGGGAGCAGTTCTTC
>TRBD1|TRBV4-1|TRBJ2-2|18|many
CASSQGTGGGRNTGELFF
TGCGCCAGCAGCCAAGGGACAGGGGGCGGGAGGAACACCGGGGAGCTGTTTTTT
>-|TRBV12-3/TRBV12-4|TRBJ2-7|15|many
CASSRGGGASYEQYF
TGTGCCAGCAGCCGAGGTGGGGGTGCGAGCTACGAGCAGTACTTC
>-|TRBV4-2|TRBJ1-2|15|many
CASSRIIGSSGGYTF
TGTGCCAGCAGCCGCATTATTGGAAGTTCGGGTGGCTACACCTTC
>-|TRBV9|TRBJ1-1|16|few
CASSVGPLEIDTEAFF
TGTGCCAGCAGCGTAGGGCCACTAGAGATTGACACTGAAGCTTTCTTT
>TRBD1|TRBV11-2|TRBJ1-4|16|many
CASSLRGTGRNEKLFF
TGTGCCAGCAGCTTAAGAGGGACAGGGCGTAATGAAAAACTGTTTTTT
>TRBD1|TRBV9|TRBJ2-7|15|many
CASSVGGQGAYEQYF
TGTGCCAGCAGCGTAGGAGGCCAGGGGGCCTACGAGCAGTACTTC